The entry below gives a single T cell receptor beta chain sequence along with its context. Its antigen has not been determined. It has no much larger one-base neighbor in the sample; base qualities were not kept. Sequences SGHNT (CDR1) and YENEEA (CDR2) are obtained from the germline V gene. There are 12 amino acids in the CDR3, from cysteine to phenylalanine inclusive. Only the CDR3 portion is preserved as DNA: 36 bases, with reading frame beginning at the first base. Trimming takes 0 bases from V and 11 bases from J, and the germline ends sit 8 bases apart. The record originates from a study of blood T cell repertoires in COVID-19 (dated by TCRdb to the early 2020s). Study-wide context: Samples covering the acute and convalescent phases of COVID-19 were provided by collaborators in the United States, Italy and Spain. The prospective study material was composed of cDNA or gDNA derived from T cells, B-cell-depleted T cells, or PBMCs. A freely available public database, intended as a resource for researchers studying the immune response to SARS-CoV-2, is where the repertoires were released. The sample metadata nearly always contained a de-identified subject ID, COVID-19 status, age in years and sex. Subjects who had been exposed to COVID-19, were actively infected with it, or had recovered from it provided the deeply sampled blood TCRbeta repertoires that made up the dataset. Samples came from the ongoing ImmuneRACE study (first 160 participants) plus 1,254 subjects from 6 global collaborators. Where HLA class I and class II types were available, the types were taken from metadata supplied by the sample provider, not from assay-based typing.

Results and caveats for the whole study, not just this receptor: The quantity of clinical and demographic metadata differed by source and by participant and was supplied without curation.

The immunoSEQ Assay, a bias-controlled multiplex PCR, was used to amplify TCRbeta CDR3 regions from genomic DNA. The paper's data handling went like this. The number of nucleated cells in each sample was estimated by amplification of reference gene primers within the assay. To quantify the absolute abundance of each unique TCRbeta CDR3 rearrangement, sequence reads were collapsed and filtered. For each sample, productive Simpson clonality was calculated by taking the square root of Simpson's diversity index across productive rearrangements. The table comes from immuneACCESS by way of TCRdb, which keeps in-frame sequences with V and J called. Part of the clones is missing from these tables; in studies checked, under half for an unresolved V gene and the rest for unknown reasons. V and J calls and clone size follow that table, whereas D and trimming were derived from the DNA. In this sample the table shows 25,000 or so clones, approximately 84% of which occur a single time. The ten largest clones take up roughly 18% of the sample.

Whole blood was collected in K2EDTA tubes by collaborating institutions according to the institutions' own protocols. For TCRbeta analysis, collaborators shipped samples in one of three forms: frozen whole blood, isolated PBMCs, or DNA extracted from either of those sample types. This receptor was identified in a woman of 80 years or more with acute or convalescent COVID-19. Sequenced sample: peripheral blood. The chain is assembled from TRBV11-3 and TRBJ2-1, with the D gene not clear enough to name. This receptor has the CDR3 CASSLDRYQQFF. The nucleotide sequence is given as TGTGCCAGCAGCTTAGATCGGTACCAGCAGTTCTTC.